The 31 T cell receptor beta chains below were found in one sample sequenced in a study of T-cell memory formation after mild COVID-19. In TCRdb, the 5' RACE reads were re-called with MiXCR into one record per CDR3 protein. Among roughly 100,000 distinct CDR3 sequences listed, 15% to 20% were seen once. Sequenced material: PBMCs or a T cell subset sorted from them (not recorded which). These receptors were taken from an adult woman who had mild COVID-19 (a few samples of this study predate the infection). Cell type and time point are not known.

V and J are TRBV3-1 and TRBJ2-1, with D tentatively TRBD2 (5 bases). Germline V CDR1 and CDR2: LGHDT, YNNKEL (reference sequence). Trimming shortened V by 1 base and J by 3 bases, and 10 bases separated the two germline ends. The CDR3 contains 15 residues. The CDR3 spells CASSQADGLYNEQFF. The DNA of the CDR3 is TGTGCCAGCAGCCAAGCTGACGGACTCTACAATGAGCAGTTCTTC.

Only a few counts were recorded for this clonotype. V and J are TRBV7-9 and TRBJ2-3; possibly TRBD1 for D (7 bases). Germline loops: CDR1 SEHNR, CDR2 FQNEAQ (reference sequence). The V gene lost 5 bases and the J gene lost 5 bases, with 20 bases spanning the gap. The CDR3 loop spans 16 amino acids. The chain's CDR3 is CASSRGPSDQGDTQYF. DNA for the CDR3: TGTGCCAGCAGCAGGGGGCCTAGCGATCAGGGAGATACGCAGTATTTT. The full variable domain, in which reference TRBV7-9 and TRBJ2-3 provide the parts outside the CDR3, is DTGVSQNPRHKITKRGQNVTFRCDPISEHNRLYWYRQTLGQGPEFLTYFQNEAQLEKSRLLSDRFSAERPKGSFSTLEIQRTEQGDSAMYLCASSRGPSDQGDTQYFGPGTRLTVL.

This clonotype was detected only a few times. The chain employs TRBV7-9 and TRBJ1-5; D call uncertain. The CDR3 consists of 13 residues. Germline values: CDR1 SEHNR, CDR2 FQNEAQ (reference sequence). The ends were cut back, 7 bases at V and 5 bases at J, with 12 bases in the middle. The CDR3 sequence: CASTHWSDQPQHF. The DNA of the CDR3 is TGTGCCAGCACCCATTGGAGCGATCAGCCCCAGCATTTT.

The J gene is TRBJ2-3, the V gene TRBV7-7; TRBD2 matches at 7 bases. The germline V gene encodes CDR1 SSHAT and CDR2 FNYEAQ (reference sequence). There are 16 residues in the CDR3. With 5 bases clipped from V and 0 bases from J, the junction kept 8 bases outside the gene matches. The CDR3 sequence: CASSPSPGLSTDTQYF. Written as DNA, the CDR3 is TGTGCCAGCAGCCCATCTCCGGGACTAAGCACAGATACGCAGTATTTT.

The V and J genes are TRBV7-6 and TRBJ2-5; tentative D call: TRBD2 (6 bases). The CDR3 runs 16 residues. V lost 0 bases to trimming and J lost 5 bases, with 16 bases between them. Germline lookup yields CDR1 SGHVS and CDR2 FNYEAQ. In DNA, the CDR3 is TGTGCCAGCAGCTTAGCAGGAGGGGCTCCCGATGAGACCCAGTACTTC. This codes for CASSLAGGAPDETQYF.

This sequence joins TRBV12-3 or TRBV12-4 and TRBJ2-4; D call uncertain. This CDR3 has 13 amino acids. V was trimmed by 6 bases and J by 3 bases, leaving 9 bases between them. The CDR3 sequence is CASSRVDKNIQYF. The CDR3 nucleotides read TGTGCCAGCAGCCGGGTCGACAAAAACATTCAGTACTTC.

This clonotype was detected only a few times. The chain recombines TRBV7-9 with TRBJ2-1; TRBD1 matches 8 bases. The CDR3 consists of 15 residues. Unmatched junction bases numbered 5, after V lost 3 bases and J lost 4 bases. From germline, CDR1 is SEHNR and CDR2 FQNEAQ (reference sequence). The CDR3: CASSLETGVYNEQFF. The CDR3 region has the DNA TGTGCCAGCAGCTTGGAGACAGGGGTATACAATGAGCAGTTCTTC.

This clonotype occurred a few times. The chain couples TRBV11-1 to TRBJ2-1; D is undetermined. The germline gives CDR1 SGHAT, CDR2 FQDESV (reference sequence). This CDR3 comprises 12 residues. Trimming took 7 bases from V and 9 from J, leaving 13 bases between them. The CDR3 sequence: CASNGENPEQFF. For the CDR3, the DNA is TGTGCCAGCAACGGAGAGAACCCTGAGCAGTTCTTC.

This rearrangement joins TRBV19 to TRBJ2-5; 8 nucleotides match TRBD2. The CDR3 is 15 residues long. The germline V gene has CDR1 LNHDA and CDR2 SQIVND (reference sequence). Trimming took 4 bases from V and 4 from J; bases not matched to a gene: 8. The CDR3 reads CASSTYSGSGETQYF. The CDR3 DNA reads as TGTGCCAGTAGTACCTACAGCGGGAGCGGAGAGACCCAGTACTTC.

In its sample, this clonotype was seen a few times. The CDR3 sequence: CSVELGTGIETQYF. CDR3 DNA sequence: TGCAGCGTTGAACTTGGGACAGGGATAGAGACCCAGTACTTC. The chain couples TRBV29-1 to TRBJ2-5, with TRBD1 matching over 9 bases. The J segment lost 4 bases and the V segment lost 2 bases, leaving 5 bases of the junction unmatched. The V gene's germline CDR1 is SQVTM and CDR2 ANQGSEA. CDR3 size: 14 residues.

The sample holds a few counts of this clonotype. The CDR3 reads CASSRGGRDTEAFF. The CDR3 DNA sequence: TGTGCCAGCAGCAGGGGGGGGCGCGACACTGAAGCTTTCTTT. V gene TRBV7-6 combines with J gene TRBJ1-1; D perhaps matches TRBD1 (6 bases). The CDR3 sequence is 14 residues long. Trimming took 5 bases from V and 3 from J, leaving 13 bases between them. Germline lookup yields CDR1 SGHVS and CDR2 FNYEAQ.

A few counts support this clonotype. The V gene is TRBV24-1, the J gene TRBJ2-3; no clear D gene. The CDR3 length is 14 residues. Germline V CDR1 and CDR2: KGHDR, SFDVKD. V shed 1 base and J shed 5 bases, with 9 bases lying between them. CDR3 in DNA: TGTGCCACCAGTGATTTCAACGGAGAAGATACGCAGTATTTT. It yields the protein CATSDFNGEDTQYF.

The V call is TRBV7-9, the J call TRBJ1-1, with D hard to call. CDR3 length equals 13 residues. Germline CDR1 and CDR2: SEHNR and FQNEAQ (reference sequence). Trimming pared 5 bases from V and 5 bases from J, leaving 12 bases between. The DNA for the CDR3 is TGTGCCAGCAGCCCCCCGAGTCGAACTGAAGCTTTCTTT. As protein: CASSPPSRTEAFF.

V and J are TRBV5-8 and TRBJ1-2; D not certain. This CDR3 has 12 residues. V was clipped by 2 bases and J by 8 bases, with 10 bases between them. Germline values: CDR1 SGHTS, CDR2 YDEGEE. The CDR3 nucleotides are TGTGCCAGCAGCTTTTTGGGGTACGGCTACACCTTC. Amino acids: CASSFLGYGYTF. The full variable domain, rest sourced from reference TRBV5-8 and TRBJ1-2, is EAGVTQSPTHLIKTRGQQATLRCSPISGHTSVYWYQQALGLGLQFLLWYDEGEERNRGNFPPRFSGRQFPNYSSELNVNALELEDSALYLCASSFLGYGYTFGSGTRLTVV.

This clonotype was observed once. The genes are TRBV25-1 and TRBJ1-1, with TRBD1 identical over 7 bases. Germline V CDR1 and CDR2: MGHDK, SYGVNS. The CDR3 is made up of 15 amino acids. Germline trimming cut 1 base from V and 7 bases from J; bases unmatched to any gene: 9. The CDR3 loop reads CASSEFERGRGEAFF. The CDR3 bases are TGTGCCAGCAGTGAATTTGAGAGGGGGCGGGGTGAAGCTTTCTTT.

This clonotype was seen a handful of times. The chain has TRBV4-2 and TRBJ2-3; 7 bases are shared with TRBD2. The CDR3 contains 17 residues. CDR1 is LGHNA, CDR2 YNFKEQ, per germline. J gave up 3 bases and V 0 bases, and 9 bases lay outside the gene matches. CDR3: CASSQDGTAGATDTQYF. The CDR3 DNA follows: TGTGCCAGCAGCCAAGATGGGACCGCGGGAGCAACAGATACGCAGTATTTT.

This clonotype was observed a few times. The V and J genes are TRBV7-9 and TRBJ2-3; no reliable D call. V gave up 5 bases and J gave up 2 bases, with 8 bases separating them. CDR3 length: 13 residues. Per the germline V gene, CDR1 is SEHNR and CDR2 is FQNEAQ (reference sequence). The CDR3 here is CASSVSTTDTQYF. For the CDR3, the DNA is TGTGCCAGCAGCGTATCTACCACAGATACGCAGTATTTT.

V gene TRBV5-6 combines with J gene TRBJ2-7; tentatively, D is TRBD1 (5 bases). This CDR3 has 14 residues. Germline values: CDR1 SGHDT, CDR2 YYEEEE. V dropped 2 bases and J dropped 1 base, with 10 bases sitting between them. The CDR3 sequence: CASSLPGLSYEQYF. CDR3 sequence (DNA): TGTGCCAGCAGCTTACCAGGGCTTTCCTACGAGCAGTACTTC.

This clonotype was counted at least ten times. The chain links TRBV12-3 or TRBV12-4 to TRBJ2-2; D is undetermined. V was pared by 3 bases and J by 6 bases, with 2 bases between. This CDR3 is built from 11 residues. CDR3 bases: TGTGCCAGCAGTTTCTCCGGGGAGCTGTTTTTT. It yields the protein CASSFSGELFF.

This clonotype is classed as large. The rearrangement links TRBV4-1 to TRBJ1-3; D gene uncertain. The CDR3 loop spans 19 amino acids. Per germline, CDR1 MGHRA and CDR2 YSYEKL. The ends were cut back, 3 bases at V and 0 bases at J, with 21 bases in the middle. CDR3 in DNA: TGCGCCAGCAGCCAGGATCTCAGTTTGGGCCCGGACTCTGGAAACACCATATATTTT. It translates to CASSQDLSLGPDSGNTIYF.

V gene TRBV2 combines with J gene TRBJ2-1; 10 nucleotides line up with TRBD2. The J segment lost 7 bases and the V segment lost 6 bases, leaving 3 bases of the junction unmatched. The CDR3 contains 13 residues. From germline, CDR1 is SNHLY and CDR2 FYNNEI. The CDR3 protein is CASRELAGNEQFF. DNA of the CDR3: TGTGCCAGCAGGGAACTAGCGGGGAATGAGCAGTTCTTC.

This clonotype was counted between two and nine times. This rearrangement joins TRBV3-1 to TRBJ1-2; D is unclear. The CDR3 is 16 amino acids. The V end lost 0 bases, the J end lost 0 bases, and 11 bases lay between the germline ends. CDR1 and CDR2 from the germline V gene are LGHDT and YNNKEL (reference sequence). The CDR3 spells CASSQDLVGTNYGYTF. Written as DNA, the CDR3 is TGTGCCAGCAGCCAAGATTTGGTAGGAACTAACTATGGCTACACCTTC.

This clonotype was observed a handful of times. The chain links TRBV21-1 to TRBJ1-6; the table's D call TRBD1 went unverified against the DNA. TRBV21-1 represents a pseudogene. The CDR3 totals 16 residues. Here the CDR3 DNA reads TGTGCCAGCAGCAAAGGGGCCCCCGCCGGAGGTTCACCCCTCCACTTT. Translating gives CASSKGAPAGGSPLHF.

The rearrangement uses TRBV7-9 and TRBJ2-7, with D unresolved. Germline CDR1 is SEHNR and CDR2 is FQNEAQ (reference sequence). Trimming took off 2 bases at V and 5 bases at J, with 4 bases between the two ends. CDR3 length: 11 residues. The CDR3: CASSLQDEQYF. CDR3 DNA: TGTGCCAGCAGCTTACAGGACGAGCAGTACTTC. Full variable domain (outside the CDR3, taken from reference TRBV7-9 and TRBJ2-7): DTGVSQNPRHKITKRGQNVTFRCDPISEHNRLYWYRQTLGQGPEFLTYFQNEAQLEKSRLLSDRFSAERPKGSFSTLEIQRTEQGDSAMYLCASSLQDEQYFGPGTRLTVT.

The CDR3 sequence: CASSLAVQGATEAFF. The DNA of the CDR3 is TGTGCCAGCAGCTTAGCGGTTCAGGGGGCGACTGAAGCTTTCTTT. This chain links TRBV7-6 with TRBJ1-1; 8 bases align to TRBD1. Germline loops: CDR1 SGHVS, CDR2 FNYEAQ. Losses at the gene ends were 0 bases for V and 5 bases for J; bases not matched to a gene: 5. This CDR3 is 15 amino acids long.

This clonotype appeared a few times. The rearrangement links TRBV3-1 to TRBJ2-1, with 8 positions matching TRBD2. Germline V gene data show CDR1 as LGHDT and CDR2 as YNNKEL (reference sequence). This CDR3 spans 16 amino acids. V trimming: 10 bases; J trimming: 4 bases; junction bases outside the gene matches: 15. CDR3 residues: CATREGLGGSYNEQFF. The CDR3 coding sequence is TGTGCCACCCGAGAGGGACTAGGGGGGTCTTACAATGAGCAGTTCTTC.

The chain uses TRBV20-1 and TRBJ2-1, with D perhaps TRBD1 or TRBD2 (5 bases each). The CDR3 spans 13 residues. From germline, CDR1 is DFQATT and CDR2 SNEGSKA (reference sequence). V lost 0 bases and J lost 7, with 10 bases in between. The CDR3 nucleotides are TGCAGTGCTAGAGACGGGACCCCTAATGAGCAGTTCTTC. Translating it yields CSARDGTPNEQFF.

The rearrangement uses TRBV5-1 and TRBJ1-1, with D maybe TRBD1 (5 bases). The germline V gene encodes CDR1 SGHRS and CDR2 YFSETQ. The CDR3 is made up of 15 amino acids. Trimming removed 5 bases at V and 7 bases at J, with 21 bases between. The CDR3 here is CASSMWGVLAGEAFF. Here the CDR3 DNA reads TGCGCCAGCAGTATGTGGGGCGTTCTGGCAGGTGAAGCTTTCTTT.

This clonotype has just a few counts. The rearrangement joins TRBV5-1 to TRBJ2-2; a weak D match, TRBD2 (5 bases). CDR1 SGHRS and CDR2 YFSETQ come from the germline V gene. V was shortened by 5 bases and J by 7 bases, with 9 bases between the two germline ends. The CDR3 is 12 residues long. Here the CDR3 reads CASRAGVGELFF. CDR3 coding DNA: TGCGCCAGCAGGGCGGGTGTCGGGGAGCTGTTTTTT.

The sample holds a few counts of this clonotype. V and J are TRBV10-3 and TRBJ2-7; D is unclear. V dropped 3 bases and J dropped 0 bases, with 9 bases sitting between them. The CDR3 sequence is 14 residues long. CDR1 and CDR2 from the germline V gene are ENHRY and SYGVKD. CDR3 sequence: CAISETGSSYEQYF. The CDR3 region has the DNA TGTGCCATCAGTGAAACTGGCAGCTCCTACGAGCAGTACTTC.

This clonotype occurred a few times. The chain employs TRBV24-1 and TRBJ2-5; the match to TRBD1 covers 10 bases. Germline CDR1 KGHDR, CDR2 SFDVKD. V shed 9 bases and J 3 bases; nucleotides not matched to a gene: 6. The CDR3 runs 14 residues. This CDR3 reads CATGMTGGKETQYF. The CDR3 coding sequence is TGTGCCACCGGTATGACAGGGGGCAAAGAGACCCAGTACTTC.